The 12 T cell receptor beta chains below all came from one sample that was sequenced in a study of blood T cells in healthy people across ages. Using a J-beta primer mix together with a sample-barcoded 5' primer, a second PCR was run for roughly 7 to 11 cycles. TCRdb called the 5' RACE reads again in MiXCR, with one record for every CDR3 protein. This sample yields fewer than 1,200,000 distinct CDR3 sequences, of which approximately 26% are seen a single time; 0.65% to 0.95% belongs to the top ten. These same data were also listed under a study on T cells of mothers and their children.

Material: blood. These receptors came from a girl between 2 and 10 years old in good health.

This chain connects TRBV24-1 to TRBJ2-7; 14 nucleotides match TRBD2. CDR1 is KGHDR and CDR2 is SFDVKD in the germline V gene. The CDR3 loop spans 14 amino acids. The trim removed 7 bases at V and 6 bases at J, leaving 4 bases unmatched. CDR3 in DNA: TGTGCCACCAGCGGGACTAGCGGGGGAACCGAGCAGTACTTC. The encoded protein is CATSGTSGGTEQYF.

This clonotype came up once. The chain combines TRBV19 with TRBJ2-6; no reliable D call. Trimming pared 9 bases from V and 0 bases from J, leaving 15 bases between. The CDR3 loop spans 16 amino acids. Germline V lookup: CDR1 LNHDA, CDR2 SQIVND (reference sequence). The CDR3 DNA sequence: TGTGCCAGCACCCCTTGGGGAATCTCTGGGGCCAACGTCCTGACTTTC. The encoded protein is CASTPWGISGANVLTF.

The chain recombines TRBV7-8 with TRBJ2-1; 8 nucleotides line up with TRBD2. This CDR3 comprises 18 residues. Per the germline V gene, CDR1 is SGHVS and CDR2 is FQNEAQ. After removal of 2 bases from V and 2 bases from J, the junction contained 11 bases not matched to a gene. CDR3 loop: CASSLPAGEGGAYNEQFF. The CDR3 nucleotides are TGTGCCAGCAGCTTACCAGCGGGGGAGGGGGGGGCCTACAATGAGCAGTTCTTC.

This clonotype was counted a few times. The chain carries TRBV29-1 and TRBJ2-5, with a possible D match to TRBD1 (5 bases). The J call could be wrong; TRBJ2-1 is a better fit for the DNA end. This CDR3 is 11 amino acids long. Germline V gives CDR1 SQVTM, CDR2 ANQGSEA. As DNA, the CDR3 is TGCAGCGTTAGGGGCCCCAATGAGCAGTTCTTC. This codes for CSVRGPNEQFF.

This chain joins TRBV7-2 and TRBJ1-2; D is possibly TRBD1 (6 bases). Trimming stripped 5 bases from V and 8 bases from J, with 21 bases between. The CDR3 consists of 15 residues. From germline, CDR1 is SGHTA and CDR2 FQGNSA. CDR3 sequence reads: CASSPEILPGVGYTF. The CDR3 coding sequence is TGTGCCAGCAGCCCCGAAATACTACCAGGGGTCGGCTACACCTTC.

V and J are TRBV5-1 and TRBJ2-1; D gene ambiguous. Looked up from germline, CDR1 is SGHRS and CDR2 is YFSETQ. There are 15 residues in the CDR3. Trimming took off 4 bases at V and 6 bases at J, with 17 bases between the two ends. The CDR3 DNA reads TGCGCCAGCAGCCCCCGGGTAGCTGCCACCAATGAGCAGTTCTTC. This gives the protein CASSPRVAATNEQFF. The whole variable domain, remainder taken from reference TRBV5-1 and TRBJ2-1, is KAGVTQTPRYLIKTRGQQVTLSCSPISGHRSVSWYQQTPGQGLQFLFEYFSETQRNKGNFPGRFSGRQFSNSRSEMNVSTLELGDSALYLCASSPRVAATNEQFFGPGTRLTVL.

This chain links TRBV7-9 with TRBJ1-4; 9 nucleotides align to TRBD1. This CDR3 comprises 16 residues. Trimming cost V 1 base and J 2 bases; bases outside gene matches: 2. Germline V gene data show CDR1 as SEHNR and CDR2 as FQNEAQ (reference sequence). CDR3 sequence: CASSLGTGETNEKLFF. The CDR3 region has the DNA TGTGCCAGCAGCTTAGGGACAGGGGAGACTAATGAAAAACTGTTTTTT.

The V and J genes are TRBV27 and TRBJ2-7, with TRBD2 identical over 7 bases. Trimming cost V 0 bases and J 5 bases; bases outside gene matches: 22. Germline CDR1 reads MNHEY; CDR2 reads SMNVEV (reference sequence). There are 20 residues in the CDR3. The CDR3 reads CASSLSFAGVAPITANEQYF. The CDR3 coding sequence is TGTGCCAGCAGTTTATCTTTTGCGGGGGTGGCACCTATTACTGCTAACGAGCAGTACTTC.

This clonotype was seen a handful of times. The V gene is TRBV25-1, the J gene TRBJ1-4; D unclear. CDR1 is MGHDK, CDR2 SYGVNS, per germline. The CDR3 spans 11 residues. The V end lost 4 bases, the J end lost 5 bases, and 2 bases lay between the germline ends. DNA of the CDR3: TGTGCCAGCAGTGCGAATGAAAAACTGTTTTTT. It specifies CASSANEKLFF.

The chain couples TRBV29-1 to TRBJ1-1; TRBD1 agrees at 10 bases. CDR1 and CDR2 from the germline V gene are SQVTM and ANQGSEA. J lost 5 bases, V lost 4 bases, and 4 bases had no gene match. This CDR3 is 13 amino acids long. The CDR3 coding sequence is TGCAGCGTTGCCTGGACAGGGGGGACTGAAGCTTTCTTT. It is translated as CSVAWTGGTEAFF.

The chain joins TRBV3-1 to TRBJ2-1; no clear D gene. The CDR3 totals 13 residues. Trimming stripped 0 bases from V and 10 bases from J, with 10 bases between. Germline values: CDR1 LGHDT, CDR2 YNNKEL (reference sequence). The CDR3 sequence is CASSQDLATEQFF. The CDR3 DNA follows: TGTGCCAGCAGCCAAGATTTAGCAACGGAGCAGTTCTTC.

The chain is built from TRBV12-5 and TRBJ2-1; 11 bases are shared with TRBD2. V shed 3 bases and J 3 bases; nucleotides not matched to a gene: 4. The CDR3 loop spans 16 amino acids. Germline V CDR1 and CDR2: LGHNT, FRNRAP. The CDR3 DNA sequence: TGTGCTAGTGGTTTACCGGGACTAGCGGTCTACAATGAGCAGTTCTTC. This gives the protein CASGLPGLAVYNEQFF.